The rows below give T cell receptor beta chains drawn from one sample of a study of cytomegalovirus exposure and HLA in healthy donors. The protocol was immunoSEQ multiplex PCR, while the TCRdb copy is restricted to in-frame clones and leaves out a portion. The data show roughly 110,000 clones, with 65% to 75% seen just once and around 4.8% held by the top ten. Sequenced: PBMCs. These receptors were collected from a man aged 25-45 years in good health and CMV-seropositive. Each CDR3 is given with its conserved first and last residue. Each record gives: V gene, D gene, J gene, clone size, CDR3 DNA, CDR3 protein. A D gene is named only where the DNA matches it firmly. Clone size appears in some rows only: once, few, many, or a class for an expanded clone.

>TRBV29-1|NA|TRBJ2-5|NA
TGCAGCGTTGAAGTAACCCAGGGGGAGACCCAGTACTTC
CSVEVTQGETQYF
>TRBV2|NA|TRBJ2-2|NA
TGTGCCAGCAGTGAGAACAGGGCCACCGGGGAGCTGTTTTTT
CASSENRATGELFF
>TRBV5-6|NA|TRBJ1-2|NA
TGTGCCAGCAGCTTGGAGACACTGTCCTGGGGCTACACCTTC
CASSLETLSWGYTF
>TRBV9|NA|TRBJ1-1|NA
TGTGCCAGCAGTGAAGGGGGGGGGACTGAAGCTTTCTTT
CASSEGGGTEAFF
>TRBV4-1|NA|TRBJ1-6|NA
TGCGCCAGCAGCTTTACGCTGGGGGGTAATTCACCCCTCCACTTT
CASSFTLGGNSPLHF
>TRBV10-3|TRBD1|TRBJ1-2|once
TGTGCCATCAGTGCTAGGGGACAGGGTTATGGCTACCCCTTC
CAISARGQGYGYPF
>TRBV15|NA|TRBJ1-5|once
TGTGCCACTTCCCAGGGGCTGGGCAATCAGCCCCAGCATTTT
CATSQGLGNQPQHF
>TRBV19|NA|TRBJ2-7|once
TGTGCCAGTAGTAAGGGAGCCACGAGCTCCTACGAGCAGTACTTC
CASSKGATSSYEQYF
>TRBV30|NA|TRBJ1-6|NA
TGTGCCTGGACTCTTGGTAGGGGTGATTCACCCCTCCACTTT
CAWTLGRGDSPLHF
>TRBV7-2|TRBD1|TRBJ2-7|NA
TGTGCCAGCAGCTGGGTCAGTTCGGGGACAGGGGGGTCCTACGAGCAGTACTTC
CASSWVSSGTGGSYEQYF
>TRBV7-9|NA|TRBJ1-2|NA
TGTGCCAGCAGCTTAAACGTCGACTCTGGCTACACCTTC
CASSLNVDSGYTF
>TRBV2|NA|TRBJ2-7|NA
TGTGCCAGCAGTGAGCGGAACGAGCAGTACTTC
CASSERNEQYF
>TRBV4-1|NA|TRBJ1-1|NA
TGCGCCAGCAGCCAAGAGGTGGGCATAATTGAAGCTTTCTTT
CASSQEVGIIEAFF
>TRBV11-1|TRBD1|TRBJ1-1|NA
TGTGCCAGCAGCCTCGGGACAGGGCTTCCCACTGAAGCTTTCTTT
CASSLGTGLPTEAFF
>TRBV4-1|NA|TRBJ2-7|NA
TGCGCCAGCAGCCAAGTTCCCAGGGCGATTATCACCTACGAGCAGTACTTC
CASSQVPRAIITYEQYF
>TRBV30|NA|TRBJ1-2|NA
TGTGCCTGCCCCACAGGGTCGGCCTATGGCTACACCTTC
CACPTGSAYGYTF
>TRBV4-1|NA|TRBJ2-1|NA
TGCGCCAGCAGCCAAGAGGTGGGGCTCAACAATGAGCAGTTCTTC
CASSQEVGLNNEQFF
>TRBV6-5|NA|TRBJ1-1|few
TGTGCCAGCAGTTTCAGGGTGGGCACTGAAGCTTTCTTT
CASSFRVGTEAFF
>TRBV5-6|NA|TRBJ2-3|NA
TGTGCCAGCAGCTTGATTTACAGGGATGGCACAGATACGCAGTATTTT
CASSLIYRDGTDTQYF
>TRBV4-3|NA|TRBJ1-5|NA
TGCGCCAGCAGCCCCGAGGTAGGCAATCAGCCCCAGCATTTT
CASSPEVGNQPQHF
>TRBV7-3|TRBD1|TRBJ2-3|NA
TGTGCCAGCAGCGAGGCGGGACAGGGCACAGATACGCAGTATTTT
CASSEAGQGTDTQYF
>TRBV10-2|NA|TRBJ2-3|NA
TGCGCCAGCAGTGATCCTAGGACTAGCACAGATACGCAGTATTTT
CASSDPRTSTDTQYF
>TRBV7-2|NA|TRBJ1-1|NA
TGTGCCAGCAGCTTGGGACTTATGAACACTGAAGCTTTCTTT
CASSLGLMNTEAFF
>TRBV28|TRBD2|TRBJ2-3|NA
TGTGCCAGCAGTTTAGGAGCGGGGGGCCGCACAGATACGCAGTATTTT
CASSLGAGGRTDTQYF
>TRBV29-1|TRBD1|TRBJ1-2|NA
TGCAGCGTCAACAGGGGAAATGAGCTGGGCTACCCCTTC
CSVNRGNELGYPF
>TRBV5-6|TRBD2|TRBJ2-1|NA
TGTGCCAGCAGCTCTCTAGCGGCAAGCTACAATGAGCAGTTCTTC
CASSSLAASYNEQFF
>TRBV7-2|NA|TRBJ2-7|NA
TGTGCCAGCAGCTTAAATAGTGCACAGAACTCCTACGAGCAGTACTTC
CASSLNSAQNSYEQYF
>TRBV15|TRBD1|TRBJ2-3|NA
TGTGCCACCGCCTTAAACAGGGGGCAGACAGATACGCAGTATTTT
CATALNRGQTDTQYF
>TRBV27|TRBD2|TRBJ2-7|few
TGTGCCAGCAGCCTTTACCCCCCTAGCGGGTTAACCTACGAGCAGTACTTC
CASSLYPPSGLTYEQYF
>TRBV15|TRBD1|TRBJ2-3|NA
TGTGCCACCAGCAAGGGACAGTACACAGATACGCAGTATTTT
CATSKGQYTDTQYF
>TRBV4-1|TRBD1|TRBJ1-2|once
TGCGCCAGCAGCCAGGGGACAGGGGCCTATGGCTACACCTTC
CASSQGTGAYGYTF
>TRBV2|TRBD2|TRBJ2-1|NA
TGTGCCAGCGGCGGCCCCGGGGGGAATGAGCAGTTCTTC
CASGGPGGNEQFF
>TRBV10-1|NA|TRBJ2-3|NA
TGCGCCAACCCCTCGAAGGCACCTAACGGGACGCAGTATTTT
CANPSKAPNGTQYF
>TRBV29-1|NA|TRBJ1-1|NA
TGCAGCGGCTCGACAGGAACTGAAGCTTTCTTT
CSGSTGTEAFF
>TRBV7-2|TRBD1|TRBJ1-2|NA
TGTGCCAGCAGCTTTTCCGGACAGGGGACCCTTGGTGGCTACACCTTC
CASSFSGQGTLGGYTF
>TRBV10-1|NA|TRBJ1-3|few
TGCGCCAGCAGTGCCGGGGCTGGAAACACCATATATTTT
CASSAGAGNTIYF
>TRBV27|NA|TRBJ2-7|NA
TGTGCCAGCAGTTTAATTTACAGGGCCTACGAGCAGTACTTC
CASSLIYRAYEQYF
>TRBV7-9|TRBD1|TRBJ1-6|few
TGTGCCTCAGACTTGGGACAGGTTGAATCACCCCTCCACTTT
CASDLGQVESPLHF
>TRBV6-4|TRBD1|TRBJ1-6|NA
TGTGCCAGCAGTGAACTCCGGGACAGATCAAATTCACCCCTCCACTTT
CASSELRDRSNSPLHF
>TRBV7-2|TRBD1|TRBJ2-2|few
TGTGCCAGCAGCTTCGGACAGGGCTTAGGAACCGGGGAGCTGTTTTTT
CASSFGQGLGTGELFF
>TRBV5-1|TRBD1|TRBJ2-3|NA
TGCGCCAGCAGCACGGGACAGCCATTAAACACAGATACGCAGTATTTT
CASSTGQPLNTDTQYF
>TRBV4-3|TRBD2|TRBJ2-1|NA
TGCGCCAGCAGCCCCTCACTAGCGGGGAACTACAATGAGCAGTTCTTC
CASSPSLAGNYNEQFF
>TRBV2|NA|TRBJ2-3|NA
TGTGCCAGCAGTGAAGCTTGGTCTACTAGCACAGATACGCAGTATTTT
CASSEAWSTSTDTQYF
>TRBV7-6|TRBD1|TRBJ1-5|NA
TGTGCCAGCAGCTCCCGACAGGGTGATCAGCCCCAGCATTTT
CASSSRQGDQPQHF
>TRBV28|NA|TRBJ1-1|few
TGTGCCACCCGAGGGGGGGCGCTGGGTGACACTGAAGCTTTCTTT
CATRGGALGDTEAFF
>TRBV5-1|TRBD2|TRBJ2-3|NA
TGCGCCAGCAGCTCGGTTAGCGGGGCTAGCACAGATACGCAGTATTTT
CASSSVSGASTDTQYF
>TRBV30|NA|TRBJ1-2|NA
TGTGCCTGGAACTGGGGGGAGCCCTATGGCTACACCTTC
CAWNWGEPYGYTF
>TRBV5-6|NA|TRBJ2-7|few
TGTGCCAGCAGCGACGGGGTTTATTACGAGCAGTACTTC
CASSDGVYYEQYF
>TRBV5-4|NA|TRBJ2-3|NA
TGTGCCAGCAGCTTGGCCGGTTCTAGCACAGATACGCAGTATTTT
CASSLAGSSTDTQYF